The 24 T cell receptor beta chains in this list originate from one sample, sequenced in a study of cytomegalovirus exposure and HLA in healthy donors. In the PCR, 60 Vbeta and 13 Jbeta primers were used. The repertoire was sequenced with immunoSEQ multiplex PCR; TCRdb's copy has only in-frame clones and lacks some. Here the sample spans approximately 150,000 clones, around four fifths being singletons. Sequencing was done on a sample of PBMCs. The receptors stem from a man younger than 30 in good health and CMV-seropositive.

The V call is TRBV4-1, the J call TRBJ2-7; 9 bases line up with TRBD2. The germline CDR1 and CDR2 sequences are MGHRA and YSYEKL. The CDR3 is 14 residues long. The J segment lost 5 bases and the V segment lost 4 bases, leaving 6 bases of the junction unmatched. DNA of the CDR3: TGCGCCAGCAGCCCCTCGGGACTAGCAAACGAGCAGTACTTC. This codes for CASSPSGLANEQYF.

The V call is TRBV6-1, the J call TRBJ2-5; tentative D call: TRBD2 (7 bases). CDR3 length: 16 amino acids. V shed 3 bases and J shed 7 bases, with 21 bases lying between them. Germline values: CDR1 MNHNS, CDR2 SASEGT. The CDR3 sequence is CASSDRTSGGAGTQYF. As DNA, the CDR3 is TGTGCCAGCAGTGACAGGACTAGTGGGGGGGCGGGGACCCAGTACTTC.

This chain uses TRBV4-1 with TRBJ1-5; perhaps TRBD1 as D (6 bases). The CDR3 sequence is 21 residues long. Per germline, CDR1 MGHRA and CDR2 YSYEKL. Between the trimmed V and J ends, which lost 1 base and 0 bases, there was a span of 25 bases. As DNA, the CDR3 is TGCGCCAGCAGCCAAGGGGTATCGGTGGGACACCTACGGTATAGCAATCAGCCCCAGCATTTT. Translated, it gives CASSQGVSVGHLRYSNQPQHF.

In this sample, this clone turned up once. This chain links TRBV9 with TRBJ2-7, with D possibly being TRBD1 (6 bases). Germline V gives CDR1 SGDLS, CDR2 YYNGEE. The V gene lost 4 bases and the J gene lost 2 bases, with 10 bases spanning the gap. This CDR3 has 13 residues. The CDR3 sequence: CASSQGKAYEQYF. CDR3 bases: TGTGCCAGCAGCCAGGGGAAAGCCTACGAGCAGTACTTC. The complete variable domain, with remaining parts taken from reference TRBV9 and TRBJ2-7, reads DSGVTQTPKHLITATGQRVTLRCSPRSGDLSVYWYQQSLDQGLQFLIQYYNGEERAKGNILERFSAQQFPDLHSELNLSSLELGDSALYFCASSQGKAYEQYFGPGTRLTVT.

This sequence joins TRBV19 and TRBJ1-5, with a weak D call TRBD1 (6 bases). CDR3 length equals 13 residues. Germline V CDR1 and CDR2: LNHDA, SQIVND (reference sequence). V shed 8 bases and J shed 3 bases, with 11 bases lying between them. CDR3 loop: CASSTGVNQPQHF. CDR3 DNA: TGTGCCAGTTCGACAGGCGTCAATCAGCCCCAGCATTTT.

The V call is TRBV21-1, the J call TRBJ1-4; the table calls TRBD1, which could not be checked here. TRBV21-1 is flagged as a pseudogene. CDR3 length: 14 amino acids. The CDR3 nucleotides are TGTGCCAGCAGCATCGGGACAGGGGGCGAAAAACTGTTTTTT. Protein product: CASSIGTGGEKLFF.

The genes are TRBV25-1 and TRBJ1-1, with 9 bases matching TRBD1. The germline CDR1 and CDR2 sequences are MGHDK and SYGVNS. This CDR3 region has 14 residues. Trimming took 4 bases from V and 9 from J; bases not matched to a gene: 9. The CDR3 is CASSALWGTGKAFF. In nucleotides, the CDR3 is TGTGCCAGCAGTGCCCTGTGGGGGACAGGGAAAGCTTTCTTT.

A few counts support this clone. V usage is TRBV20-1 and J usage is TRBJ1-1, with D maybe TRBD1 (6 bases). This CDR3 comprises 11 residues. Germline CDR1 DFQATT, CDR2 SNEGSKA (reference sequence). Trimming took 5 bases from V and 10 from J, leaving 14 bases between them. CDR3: CSAYTQGGAFF. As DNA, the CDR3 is TGCAGTGCTTATACACAGGGTGGAGCTTTCTTT.

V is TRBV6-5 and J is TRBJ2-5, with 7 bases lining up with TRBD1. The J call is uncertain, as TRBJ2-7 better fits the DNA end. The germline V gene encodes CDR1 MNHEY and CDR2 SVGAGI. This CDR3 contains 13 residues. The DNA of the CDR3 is TGTGCCAGCAGTAGGGGGCCCGTCTACGAGCAGTACTTC. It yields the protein CASSRGPVYEQYF.

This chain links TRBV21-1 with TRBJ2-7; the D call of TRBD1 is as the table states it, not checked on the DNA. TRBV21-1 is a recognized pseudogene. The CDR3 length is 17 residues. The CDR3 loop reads CASPHHLTGDGAGEQYF. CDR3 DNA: TGTGCCAGTCCCCACCACCTCACAGGGGATGGGGCCGGGGAGCAGTACTTC.

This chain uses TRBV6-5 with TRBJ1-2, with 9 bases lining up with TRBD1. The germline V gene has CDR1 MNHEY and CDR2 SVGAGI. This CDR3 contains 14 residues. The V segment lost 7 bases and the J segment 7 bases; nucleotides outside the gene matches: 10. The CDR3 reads CASNNRGTGFGYTF. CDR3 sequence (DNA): TGTGCCAGCAATAACCGTGGGACAGGGTTTGGCTACACCTTC.

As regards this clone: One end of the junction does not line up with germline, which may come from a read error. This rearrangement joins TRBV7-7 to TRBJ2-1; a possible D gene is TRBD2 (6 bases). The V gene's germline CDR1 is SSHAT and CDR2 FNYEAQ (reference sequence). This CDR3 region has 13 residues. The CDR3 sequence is CASSFRAGNEQFF. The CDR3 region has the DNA TGTGCTAGCAGCTTCAGGGCGGGAAATGAGCAGTTCTTC.

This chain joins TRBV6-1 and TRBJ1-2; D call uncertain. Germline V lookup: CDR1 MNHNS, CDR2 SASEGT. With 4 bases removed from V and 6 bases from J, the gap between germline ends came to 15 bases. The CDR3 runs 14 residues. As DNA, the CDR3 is TGTGCCAGCAGTGTTGTTCCCTCCGGGGATGGCTACACCTTC. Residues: CASSVVPSGDGYTF.

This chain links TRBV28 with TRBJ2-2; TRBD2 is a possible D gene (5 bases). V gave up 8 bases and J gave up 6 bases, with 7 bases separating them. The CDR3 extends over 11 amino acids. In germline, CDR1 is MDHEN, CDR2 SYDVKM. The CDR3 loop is CASGEPGELFF. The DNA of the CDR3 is TGTGCCAGCGGGGAGCCCGGGGAGCTGTTTTTT.

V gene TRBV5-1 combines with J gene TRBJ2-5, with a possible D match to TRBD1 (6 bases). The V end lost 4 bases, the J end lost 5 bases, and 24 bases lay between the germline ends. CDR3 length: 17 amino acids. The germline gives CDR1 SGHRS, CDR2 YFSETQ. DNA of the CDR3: TGCGCCAGCAGCCAAGATCCACATCCAGGGGATGGGGAGACCCAGTACTTC. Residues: CASSQDPHPGDGETQYF.

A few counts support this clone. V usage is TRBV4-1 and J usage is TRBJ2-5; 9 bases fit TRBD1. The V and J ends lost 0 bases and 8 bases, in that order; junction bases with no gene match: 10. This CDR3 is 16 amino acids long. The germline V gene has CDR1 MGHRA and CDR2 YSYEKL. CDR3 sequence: CASSQDAGTGFGTQYF. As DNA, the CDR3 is TGCGCCAGCAGCCAAGATGCCGGGACAGGGTTTGGCACCCAGTACTTC.

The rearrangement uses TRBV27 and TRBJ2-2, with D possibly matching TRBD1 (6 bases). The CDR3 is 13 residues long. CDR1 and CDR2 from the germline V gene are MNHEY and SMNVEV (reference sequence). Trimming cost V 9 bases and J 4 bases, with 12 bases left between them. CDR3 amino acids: CASRGRSTGELFF. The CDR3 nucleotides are TGTGCCAGTAGGGGGAGAAGCACCGGGGAGCTGTTTTTT.

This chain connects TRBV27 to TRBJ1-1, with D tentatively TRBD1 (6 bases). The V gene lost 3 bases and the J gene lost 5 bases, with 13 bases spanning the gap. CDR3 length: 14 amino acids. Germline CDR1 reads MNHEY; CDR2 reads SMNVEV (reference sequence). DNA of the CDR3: TGTGCCAGCAGTTTGTGGGGGGGGCAAACTGAAGCTTTCTTT. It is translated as CASSLWGGQTEAFF.

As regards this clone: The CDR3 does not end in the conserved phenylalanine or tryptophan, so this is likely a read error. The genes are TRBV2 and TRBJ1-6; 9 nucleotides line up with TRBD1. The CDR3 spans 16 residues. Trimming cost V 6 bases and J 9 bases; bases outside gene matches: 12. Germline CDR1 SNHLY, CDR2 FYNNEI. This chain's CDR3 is CASSYYRGPSGSPLHL. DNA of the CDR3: TGTGCCAGCAGCTATTACAGGGGGCCAAGTGGTTCACCCCTCCACCTT.

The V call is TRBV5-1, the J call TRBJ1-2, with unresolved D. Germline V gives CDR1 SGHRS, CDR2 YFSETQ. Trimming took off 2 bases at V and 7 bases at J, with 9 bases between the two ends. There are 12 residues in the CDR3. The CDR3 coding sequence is TGCGCCAGCAGCTTAGGAGGCGGTGGCTACACCTTC. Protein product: CASSLGGGGYTF.

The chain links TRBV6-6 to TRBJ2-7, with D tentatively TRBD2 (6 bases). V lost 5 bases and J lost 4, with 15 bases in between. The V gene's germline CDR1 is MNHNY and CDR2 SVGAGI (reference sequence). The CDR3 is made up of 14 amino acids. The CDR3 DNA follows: TGTGCCAGCAGTATGACTAGTGGGGGGTACGAGCAGTACTTC. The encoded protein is CASSMTSGGYEQYF.

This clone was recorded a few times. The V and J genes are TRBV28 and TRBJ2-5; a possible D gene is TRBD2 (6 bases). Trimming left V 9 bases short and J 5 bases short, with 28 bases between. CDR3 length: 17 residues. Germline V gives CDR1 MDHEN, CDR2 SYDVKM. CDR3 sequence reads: CASFAPKGTEGGETQYF. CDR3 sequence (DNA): TGTGCCAGTTTTGCCCCTAAAGGGACGGAGGGTGGGGAGACCCAGTACTTC.

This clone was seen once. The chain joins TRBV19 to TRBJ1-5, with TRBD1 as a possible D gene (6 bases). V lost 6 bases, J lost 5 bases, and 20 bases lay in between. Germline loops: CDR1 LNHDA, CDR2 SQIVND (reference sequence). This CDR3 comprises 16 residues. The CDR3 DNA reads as TGTGCCAGTAGCAGAGATACAGGGTATTGGGATCAGCCCCAGCATTTT. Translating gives CASSRDTGYWDQPQHF. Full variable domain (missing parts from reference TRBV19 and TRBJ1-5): DGGITQSPKYLFRKEGQNVTLSCEQNLNHDAMYWYRQDPGQGLRLIYYSQIVNDFQKGDIAEGYSVSREKKESFPLTVTSAQKNPTAFYLCASSRDTGYWDQPQHFGDGTRLSIL.

The CDR3 DNA follows: TGTGCCAGTAGTATGACTACCGGGGAGCTGTTTTTT. Encoded protein: CASSMTTGELFF. This chain connects TRBV19 to TRBJ2-2; D not certain. In germline, CDR1 is LNHDA, CDR2 SQIVND (reference sequence). The CDR3 covers 12 residues. V lost 3 bases to trimming and J lost 5 bases, with 4 bases between them. Together with reference TRBV19 and TRBJ2-2, the CDR3 gives the full variable domain: DGGITQSPKYLFRKEGQNVTLSCEQNLNHDAMYWYRQDPGQGLRLIYYSQIVNDFQKGDIAEGYSVSREKKESFPLTVTSAQKNPTAFYLCASSMTTGELFFGEGSRLTVL.